The 11 T cell receptor beta chains reported below all come from one sample, sequenced in a study of blood T cell repertoires in COVID-19. Data came from immunoSEQ multiplex PCR; TCRdb stores just in-frame clones and leaves some out. The table records around 200,000 clones, about four fifths of them present only once. Material: peripheral blood. Every receptor here comes from a woman aged 45 to 65 with acute or convalescent COVID-19.

CDR3 amino acids: CASKVSGGVGGANVLTF. The CDR3 nucleotides read TGTGCCAGCAAAGTGTCAGGGGGAGTAGGTGGGGCCAACGTCCTGACTTTC. The V and J genes are TRBV2 and TRBJ2-6; 7 nucleotides match TRBD1. The CDR3 sequence is 17 residues long. CDR1 SNHLY and CDR2 FYNNEI come from the germline V gene. J lost 3 bases, V lost 7 bases, and 12 bases had no gene match.

The rearrangement links TRBV24-1 to TRBJ2-7; a weak D match, TRBD2 (6 bases). CDR3 length: 12 residues. V was clipped by 7 bases and J by 6 bases, with 12 bases between them. Germline V gene lookup returns CDR1 KGHDR and CDR2 SFDVKD. The CDR3 coding sequence is TGTGCCACCAGCCCCGGGGGAGGCGAGCAGTACTTC. The encoded protein is CATSPGGGEQYF.

The rearrangement joins TRBV29-1 to TRBJ2-1; the D gene is possibly TRBD2 (5 bases). CDR1 is SQVTM, CDR2 ANQGSEA, per germline. CDR3 size: 15 residues. Trimming shortened V by 6 bases and J by 0 bases, and 15 bases separated the two germline ends. The CDR3 DNA follows: TGCAGCGTCAGCGGACTGAAGAGCTCCTACAATGAGCAGTTCTTC. As protein: CSVSGLKSSYNEQFF.

The genes are TRBV2 and TRBJ2-5; D gene uncertain. CDR1 is SNHLY, CDR2 FYNNEI, per germline. There are 10 residues in the CDR3. Trimming removed 6 bases from V and 6 bases from J, with 5 bases in between. CDR3 loop: CASRSQTQYF. For the CDR3, the DNA is TGTGCCAGCAGGTCTCAGACCCAGTACTTC.

This chain connects TRBV7-9 to TRBJ2-3, with D possibly being TRBD2 (5 bases). Trimming took off 3 bases at V and 0 bases at J, with 10 bases between the two ends. The germline V gene encodes CDR1 SEHNR and CDR2 FQNEAQ (reference sequence). The CDR3 extends over 15 amino acids. DNA for the CDR3: TGTGCCAGCAGCTTGATTAGCGTTAGCACAGATACGCAGTATTTT. It translates to CASSLISVSTDTQYF.

The chain combines TRBV11-2 with TRBJ1-4; 9 bases agree with TRBD1. Germline CDR1 and CDR2: SGHAT and FQNNGV. This CDR3 is built from 15 residues. V lost 5 bases to trimming and J lost 8 bases; unmatched junction nucleotides: 9. CDR3: CASSPSTGGGEKLFF. CDR3 nucleotides: TGTGCCAGCAGCCCATCGACAGGGGGGGGAGAAAAACTGTTTTTT.

The V and J genes are TRBV12-5 and TRBJ2-1, with D maybe TRBD2 (5 bases). The CDR3 contains 16 residues. Trimming took off 5 bases at V and 1 base at J, with 15 bases between the two ends. CDR1 LGHNT and CDR2 FRNRAP come from the germline V gene. The CDR3 region is CASGPVIGGSYNEQFF. CDR3 nucleotides: TGTGCTAGTGGTCCCGTAATAGGCGGGTCCTACAATGAGCAGTTCTTC. Drawing the rest from reference TRBV12-5 and TRBJ2-1, the complete variable domain is DARVTQTPRHKVTEMGQEVTMRCQPILGHNTVFWYRQTMMQGLELLAYFRNRAPLDDSGMPKDRFSAEMPDATLATLKIQPSEPRDSAVYFCASGPVIGGSYNEQFFGPGTRLTVL.

V is TRBV5-8 and J is TRBJ2-1, with 7 bases identical to TRBD2. Germline CDR1 is SGHTS and CDR2 is YDEGEE. The CDR3 extends over 16 amino acids. V shed 2 bases and J 5 bases; nucleotides not matched to a gene: 10. The CDR3 DNA is TGTGCCAGCAGCTTCGGGGGGTCTAGCGTGAACAATGAGCAGTTCTTC. Translated, it gives CASSFGGSSVNNEQFF.

The genes are TRBV6-1 and TRBJ1-4, with 10 bases matching TRBD1. This CDR3 is built from 16 residues. Per the germline V gene, CDR1 is MNHNS and CDR2 is SASEGT. With V trimmed by 1 base and J by 6 bases, 5 bases remained unmatched. The CDR3 DNA reads TGTGCCAGCAGTGAAGGGGACAGGGGATGGGATGAAAAACTGTTTTTT. Its protein is CASSEGDRGWDEKLFF.

CDR3 residues: CASSTGHFYEQYF. Written as DNA, the CDR3 is TGTGCCAGCAGCACGGGACACTTCTACGAGCAGTACTTC. V usage is TRBV28 and J usage is TRBJ2-7; D is perhaps TRBD1 (6 bases). The CDR3 has 13 residues. The germline gives CDR1 MDHEN, CDR2 SYDVKM. V dropped 6 bases and J dropped 3 bases, with 12 bases sitting between them.

J is TRBJ1-2 and V is TRBV12-3 or TRBV12-4, with TRBD1 matching over 8 bases. CDR3 length: 12 residues. The V and J ends lost 6 bases and 8 bases, in that order; junction bases with no gene match: 5. CDR3 loop: CASSRTGLGYTF. The DNA for the CDR3 is TGTGCCAGCAGCCGGACAGGGCTGGGCTACACCTTC.